This entry concerns a single TCR beta chain. This clone was counted only a few times. The antigen it recognizes is unknown. No base quality information exists; no much larger clone differs at one position. The sample is drawn from a study of radiation and T cells in renal cell carcinoma (dated by TCRdb to 2018 to 2020). In terms of the full investigation: TCR beta sequencing covered around 50 samples in total, comprising some 26 tumors and roughly 27 peripheral blood samples. A total of 4,016,671 unique CDR3 nucleotide sequences, encoding more than 2 million unique CDR3 amino acid sequences, were found across all 50 or so samples. What the work shows at the level of the full study, not this receptor alone: Compared with control tumors, irradiated tumors had a greater number of dominant CDR3 motifs, and these motifs made up a bigger portion of the repertoire. Because no pretreatment tumor biopsies were available, whether clonotypes were present in the tumor at baseline could not be determined. Because only small tumor regions of around 1 g were available, intratumoral heterogeneity was not captured. Top tumor clonotypes rose in blood from baseline to 2 weeks post-radiation, then contracted by 4 weeks, suggesting transient expansion of tumor-resident clones. Because the trial had a single-armed design, the trial could not examine how radiation dose or scheduling affected the TCR repertoire. Compared with controls, irradiated tumors had higher TCR clonality, as the top 100 clonotypes made up an average of about 50% of the repertoire, versus around 45% in nephrectomy-only tumors.

This specimen's time point label, interpreted: tumor resected at nephrectomy. The treatment or condition label for this specimen denotes: 15 Gy SBRT to primary tumor, nephrectomy 4 weeks later. The samples were drawn from a clinical trial, where primary renal cell carcinomas were treated with 15 Gy of stereotactic body radiation therapy and then removed by nephrectomy 4 weeks afterward. Every patient's renal cell carcinoma showed clear cell pathology. The tumors were dissociated mechanically, digested with collagenase/hyaluronidase at 37 degrees C, processed in gentleMACS C tubes, and kept in liquid nitrogen. The QIAamp DNA Blood Mini Kit (Qiagen) was used to prepare genomic DNA for TCR sequencing. Only samples passing all quality control checks were included in the analyses. CDR1 and CDR2, looked up from the germline V gene, are SGHTA and FQGNSA. From cysteine to phenylalanine, the CDR3 is 15 amino acids long. CDR3 DNA is the only sequence kept; it has 45 bases, read in frame from the first base. V and J are truncated by 0 bases and 1 base respectively, leaving an intervening sequence of 10 bases.

Following the manufacturer's recommendations, the immunoSEQ kit was used to generate TCR beta libraries from genomic DNA. To prepare libraries, a first multiplex PCR with proprietary primers was run, followed by a second PCR that added unique barcodes, and a bead cleanup was done after each round. A positive control reaction and a negative control reaction, both provided in the kit, were run with every batch of samples. The final libraries were assessed on an Agilent 4200 TapeStation D1000 ScreenTape, pooled by volume, and quantified by qPCR. Sequencing ran on an Illumina NextSeq500 with a MidOutput 150-cycle cartridge, using 156 Read1 and 15 Index1 cycles with kit custom primers. The pooled library was loaded at about 0.93 pM with around 20% PhiX control spiked in. The original pipeline was this. Vendor-processed data were analyzed in R, and a clonotype was defined as all T cells sharing the same CDR3 nucleotide sequence. For clone abundance analyses, frequencies were normalized to the 10,000 most abundant clones per sample. Public T cell clones, averaging fewer than five per sample, were removed before analysis. ImmunoMap was used for dominant motif analysis with the PAM10 matrix, a gap penalty of 30, and a homology threshold of 0.3, and any motif reaching a cumulative frequency of at least 0.01 was considered dominant. A difference in abundance of at least 32-fold between compartments was used to define tumor-enriched and baseline blood-enriched clonotypes. Tumor-blood repertoire similarity was measured with the Baroni-Urbani and Buser coefficient, and group comparisons used two-tailed Wilcoxon tests in R. Imported from immuneACCESS, the table was reduced by TCRdb to in-frame sequences with V and J called. These copies leave out some clones; in studies compared against another copy, an unresolved V gene accounts for under half, and the cause of the remainder is not known. The DNA was the basis for D and trimming; V, J and clone size are from that table. The sample table contains roughly 12,000 clones; only one count was recorded for around 30% of them. The ten largest clonotypes hold less than 20% of the sample.

Recombination linked TRBV7-2 to TRBJ2-7; matching of 5 bases hints at TRBD2 as the D gene. The specimen comprised tumor tissue, sampled from a patient whose treatment included radiotherapy and nephrectomy. This sequence originates from a man in his 60s with renal cell carcinoma. The CDR3 is CASSLASGESYEQYF. Read as DNA, the sequence is TGTGCCAGCAGCTTAGCTTCCGGGGAGTCCTACGAGCAGTACTTC. Reference TRBV7-2 and TRBJ2-7 genes cover what lies past the CDR3, so the full variable domain is GAGVSQSPSNKVTEKGKDVELRCDPISGHTALYWYRQSLGQGLEFLIYFQGNSAPDKSGLPSDRFSAERTGGSVSTLTIQRTQQEDSAVYLCASSLASGESYEQYFGPGTRLTVT.